These 8 T cell receptor beta chains came from one sample sequenced in a study of blood T cell repertoires in COVID-19. Sequencing used immunoSEQ multiplex PCR; TCRdb keeps in-frame clones, though not all of them. The table lists 160,000 or so clones, 82% of them singletons. The sequencing input was PBMCs or T cells enriched from blood (not recorded which). These TCRs come from a man aged 60-69 years who had recovered from COVID-19.

The CDR3 DNA is TGTGCCAGCATTCCCTTCGGGAGCTCCTACGAGCAGTACTTC. This codes for CASIPFGSSYEQYF. V gene TRBV6-5 combines with J gene TRBJ2-7; TRBD2 is a possible D gene (6 bases). Germline V gives CDR1 MNHEY, CDR2 SVGAGI. V lost 7 bases and J lost 0, with 13 bases in between. CDR3 length: 14 amino acids.

The chain is built from TRBV7-2 and TRBJ2-5; 7 positions agree with TRBD1. The CDR3 is 16 amino acids. With V trimmed by 2 bases and J by 2 bases, 8 bases remained unmatched. Germline V lookup: CDR1 SGHTA, CDR2 FQGNSA. The CDR3 DNA is TGTGCCAGCAGCTTACTGATGGGACAGATACAAGAGACCCAGTACTTC. Its translation: CASSLLMGQIQETQYF.

CDR3: CSVGRQATNTGELFF. CDR3 nucleotide sequence: TGCAGCGTGGGGCGACAGGCCACGAACACCGGGGAGCTGTTTTTT. The J gene is TRBJ2-2, the V gene TRBV29-1; maybe TRBD1 (6 bases). The CDR3 is 15 residues long. Germline CDR1 and CDR2: SQVTM and ANQGSEA. V dropped 6 bases and J dropped 0 bases, with 14 bases sitting between them.

This chain links TRBV5-1 with TRBJ2-7; 7 bases agree with TRBD1. V shed 0 bases and J 3 bases; nucleotides not matched to a gene: 6. This CDR3 has 15 amino acids. CDR1 is SGHRS, CDR2 YFSETQ, per germline. DNA for the CDR3: TGCGCCAGCAGCTTGGATGGACAGGCGGACTACGAGCAGTACTTC. It translates to CASSLDGQADYEQYF.

The chain recombines TRBV7-3 with TRBJ1-6; a weak D match, TRBD1 (6 bases). The CDR3 is 16 residues long. V was trimmed by 5 bases and J by 8 bases, leaving 19 bases between them. Germline V lookup: CDR1 SGHTA, CDR2 FQGTGA. This CDR3 reads CASSHSRGGVDSPLHF. DNA of the CDR3: TGTGCCAGCAGCCATTCGCGGGGGGGCGTGGATTCACCCCTCCACTTT. Full variable domain (missing parts from reference TRBV7-3 and TRBJ1-6): GAGVSQTPSNKVTEKGKYVELRCDPISGHTALYWYRQSLGQGPEFLIYFQGTGAADDSGLPNDRFFAVRPEGSVSTLKIQRTERGDSAVYLCASSHSRGGVDSPLHFGNGTRLTVT.

The rearrangement uses TRBV19 and TRBJ2-2; 9 nucleotides agree with TRBD2. The germline V gene encodes CDR1 LNHDA and CDR2 SQIVND (reference sequence). CDR3 length equals 15 residues. The V and J ends lost 4 bases and 6 bases, in that order; junction bases with no gene match: 6. CDR3 sequence reads: CASSTREGLAGELFF. In DNA, the CDR3 is TGTGCCAGTAGTACGCGGGAGGGCCTCGCCGGGGAGCTGTTTTTT.

The chain carries TRBV5-1 and TRBJ2-2; 11 bases are a match to TRBD1. Germline V CDR1 and CDR2: SGHRS, YFSETQ. The CDR3 contains 15 residues. J lost 5 bases, V lost 3 bases, and 3 bases had no gene match. CDR3 protein: CASSSGQGATGELFF. CDR3 in DNA: TGCGCCAGCAGCTCCGGACAGGGGGCTACCGGGGAGCTGTTTTTT. Combining the CDR3 with reference TRBV5-1 and TRBJ2-2 gives the whole variable domain KAGVTQTPRYLIKTRGQQVTLSCSPISGHRSVSWYQQTPGQGLQFLFEYFSETQRNKGNFPGRFSGRQFSNSRSEMNVSTLELGDSALYLCASSSGQGATGELFFGEGSRLTVL.

The chain has TRBV4-1 and TRBJ2-1, with 9 nucleotides matching TRBD1. V lost 1 base, J lost 5 bases, and 3 bases stayed unmatched. The germline CDR1 and CDR2 sequences are MGHRA and YSYEKL. CDR3 length equals 15 residues. This CDR3 reads CASSQAGQGNNEQFF. CDR3 nucleotide sequence: TGCGCCAGCAGCCAAGCGGGACAGGGCAACAATGAGCAGTTCTTC.